This T cell receptor (beta chain) was obtained from a study of CXCR3-negative and CXCR3-positive naive CD8 T cells. Study outcomes and limitations: Both of the naive subsets showed about the same high diversity, but memory CD8+ cells had much less. Researchers report that CXCR3-positive naive cells carry more hydrophobic TRB CDR3s than CXCR3-negative naive cells. Upon cryopreservation, CXCR3 expression partially decreased, and most assays used fresh PBMCs.

This CDR3 spans 12 amino acids. Germline CDR1 reads LGHNA; CDR2 reads YSLEER. Libraries of TRB cDNA were made by 5' RACE and carried UMIs. Each CDR3 protein gets one entry in TCRdb, which reprocessed the 5' RACE reads and gives no DNA. In total, the table holds roughly 110,000 distinct CDR3 sequences. About this clonotype itself: Its specificity is unknown.

The sequence derives from a human donor in good health. Some clones in this sample may be carry-over from other donors' samples. V and J are TRBV4-3 and TRBJ2-7. The sequencing input was naive CXCR3+ CD8+ T cells from blood. Subset reported: CD45RO-CCR7+CD27+CD95- naive CD8+ T cells expressing CXCR3 (TNR3+). The CDR3 spells CASSRDGSEQYF.